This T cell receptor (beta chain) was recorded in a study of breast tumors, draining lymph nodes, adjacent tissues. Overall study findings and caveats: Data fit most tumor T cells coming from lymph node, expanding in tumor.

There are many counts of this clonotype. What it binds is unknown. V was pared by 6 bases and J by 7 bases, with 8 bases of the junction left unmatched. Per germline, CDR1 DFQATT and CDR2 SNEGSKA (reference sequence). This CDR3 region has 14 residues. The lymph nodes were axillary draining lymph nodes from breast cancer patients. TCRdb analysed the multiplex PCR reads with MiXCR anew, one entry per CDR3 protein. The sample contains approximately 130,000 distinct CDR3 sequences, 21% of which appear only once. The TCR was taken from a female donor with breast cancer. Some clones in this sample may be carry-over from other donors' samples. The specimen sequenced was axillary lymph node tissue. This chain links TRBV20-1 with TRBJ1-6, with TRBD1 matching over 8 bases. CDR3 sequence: CSATDRVFNSPLHF. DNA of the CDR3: TGCAGTGCCACGGACAGGGTGTTCAATTCACCCCTCCACTTT.